This T cell receptor (beta chain) emerged from a study of sequential checkpoint blockade in melanoma. Study-level information: Patients were randomized 1:1 to nivolumab-then-ipilimumab or ipilimumab-then-nivolumab first-line. Both treatment sequences were followed by maintenance nivolumab.

Profiling relied on immunoSEQ multiplex PCR, and the TCRdb table lists in-frame clones only, not all of them. Of 9,500 to 11,000 clones in the sample, more than 50% are singletons; the top ten hold roughly 15%. Regarding treatment: randomized to nivolumab then ipilimumab (arm A) or the reverse (arm B). Patients had received no earlier DNA-damaging chemotherapy. PBMC sorting kept live CD3+CD8+ cells without CD19 or CD56. Germline V gene sequence: CDR1 SGHKS, CDR2 YYEKEE (reference sequence). This CDR3 spans 14 amino acids. After removal of 1 base from V and 4 bases from J, the junction contained 2 bases not matched to a gene.

Source: CD8+ T cells sorted from blood (inferred from file names), taken from a patient given nivolumab and ipilimumab in sequence. The chain has TRBV5-5 and TRBJ2-3; 8 bases are shared with TRBD1. This TCR came from a human donor with melanoma. The CDR3 nucleotides are TGTGCCAGCAGCTTGACAGGGGGTCCAGATACGCAGTATTTT. It translates to CASSLTGGPDTQYF.